The T cell receptor beta chain under discussion was sequenced for a study of a mutant IDH1 vaccine in newly diagnosed glioma. In the study overall: Eight vaccine doses were administered to patients at weeks 1, 3, 5, 7, 11, 15, 19 and 23. Most had both radiotherapy and temozolomide beforehand; others had only one. Study-wide results and caveats: Of all patients, 93.3% showed vaccine-induced immune responses.

Here immunoSEQ multiplex PCR was the method, and the copy in TCRdb shows in-frame clones only, minus some. Found here are around 31,000 clones, roughly 54% of them singletons; the top ten hold 11%. Germline CDR1 KGHSH, CDR2 LQKENI. This CDR3 region has 17 residues. Trimming cost V 1 base and J 1 base, with 14 bases left between them. Time point meaning: week 5, during vaccination. What each vaccine dose contained was 300 ug of mutant IDH1 20-mer peptide, accompanied by topical imiquimod. Remarks on this clone: Antigen: not known.

The source was PBMCs, collected from a glioma patient whose treatment included an IDH1 peptide vaccine. This receptor was identified in a woman aged 18-29 years with glioma. The rearrangement links TRBV18 to TRBJ2-4, with no clear D. DNA of the CDR3: TGTGCCAGCTCACCACTGGCCCAGTCCCTGGCCAAAAACATTCAGTACTTC. Translating gives CASSPLAQSLAKNIQYF.